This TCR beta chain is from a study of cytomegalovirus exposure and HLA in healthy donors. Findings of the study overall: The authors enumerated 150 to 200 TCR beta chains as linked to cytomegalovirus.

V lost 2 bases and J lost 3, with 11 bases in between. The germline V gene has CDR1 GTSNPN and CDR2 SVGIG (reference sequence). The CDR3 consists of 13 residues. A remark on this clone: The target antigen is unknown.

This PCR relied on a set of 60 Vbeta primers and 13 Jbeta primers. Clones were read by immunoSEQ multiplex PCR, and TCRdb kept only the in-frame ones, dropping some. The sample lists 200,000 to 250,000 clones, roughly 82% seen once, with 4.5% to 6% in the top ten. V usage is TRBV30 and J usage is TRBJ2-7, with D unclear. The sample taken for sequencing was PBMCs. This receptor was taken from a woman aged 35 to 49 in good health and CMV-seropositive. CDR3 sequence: CAWSQQPGYEQYF. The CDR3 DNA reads TGTGCCTGGAGTCAACAGCCCGGCTACGAGCAGTACTTC.